This T cell receptor (beta chain) was identified in a study of T-cell reconstitution after alpha-beta-depleted transplantation in children. The TCRbeta library incorporated unique molecular identifiers. MiXCR, run by TCRdb on the PCR reads, gives a single entry per CDR3 protein. This table has about 500,000 distinct CDR3 sequences, 32% appearing once. CDR3 size: 15 residues. The J segment lost 4 bases and the V segment lost 5 bases, leaving 7 bases of the junction unmatched. This clonotype was detected only a few times. This clonotype was obtained from a human donor who donated a stem cell graft to a child with aplastic anemia. This rearrangement joins TRBV12-3 or TRBV12-4 to TRBJ2-3; TRBD2 matches 9 bases. Here the sequenced sample was PBMCs from the stem cell graft donor, taken from the stem cell graft. CDR3 in DNA: TGTGCCAGCAGTCTACGGATAGCGGGGGCAGATACGCAGTATTTT. As protein: CASSLRIAGADTQYF.